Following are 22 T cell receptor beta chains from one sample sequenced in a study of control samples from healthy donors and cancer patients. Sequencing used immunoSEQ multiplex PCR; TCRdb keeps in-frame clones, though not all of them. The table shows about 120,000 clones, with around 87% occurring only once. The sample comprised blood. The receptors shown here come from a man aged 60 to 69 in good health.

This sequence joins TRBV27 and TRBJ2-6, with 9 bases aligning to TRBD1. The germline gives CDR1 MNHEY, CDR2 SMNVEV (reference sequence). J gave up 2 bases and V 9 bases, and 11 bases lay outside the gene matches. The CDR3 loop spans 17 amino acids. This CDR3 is CASSIAQGATGANVLTF. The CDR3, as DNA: TGTGCCAGTTCAATCGCACAGGGGGCGACTGGGGCCAACGTCCTGACTTTC.

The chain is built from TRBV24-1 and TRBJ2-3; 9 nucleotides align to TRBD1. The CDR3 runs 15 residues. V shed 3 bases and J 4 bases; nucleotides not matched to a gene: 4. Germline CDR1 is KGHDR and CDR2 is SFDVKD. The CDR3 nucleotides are TGTGCCACCAGTGATGGGGACAGGGCTCCAGATACGCAGTATTTT. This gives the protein CATSDGDRAPDTQYF.

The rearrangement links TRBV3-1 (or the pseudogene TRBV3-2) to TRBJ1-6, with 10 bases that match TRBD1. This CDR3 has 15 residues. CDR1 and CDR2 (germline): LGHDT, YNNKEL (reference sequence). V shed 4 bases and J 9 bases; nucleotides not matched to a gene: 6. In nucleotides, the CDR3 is TGTGCCAGCAGCCTGCGGACAGGGGGGAGTTCACCCCTCCACTTT. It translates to CASSLRTGGSSPLHF.

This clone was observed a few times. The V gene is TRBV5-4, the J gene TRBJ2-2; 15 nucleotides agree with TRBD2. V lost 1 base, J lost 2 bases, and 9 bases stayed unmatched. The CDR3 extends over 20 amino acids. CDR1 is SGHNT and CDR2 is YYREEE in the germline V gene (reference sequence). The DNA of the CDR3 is TGTGCCAGCAGCTTGAGCCAAGGACTAGCGGGGGGGCCTAACACCGGGGAGCTGTTTTTT. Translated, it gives CASSLSQGLAGGPNTGELFF.

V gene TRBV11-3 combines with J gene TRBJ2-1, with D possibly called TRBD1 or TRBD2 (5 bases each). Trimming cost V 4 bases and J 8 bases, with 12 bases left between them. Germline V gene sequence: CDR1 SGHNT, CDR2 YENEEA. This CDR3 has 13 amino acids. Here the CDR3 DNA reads TGTGCCAGCAGCTGGGGCCGGGGAGATGAGCAGTTCTTC. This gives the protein CASSWGRGDEQFF.

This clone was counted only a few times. In DNA form, the CDR3 reads TGTGCCTGGGGAAGGACAGTCTATGGCTACACCTTC. It specifies CAWGRTVYGYTF. The rearrangement links TRBV30 to TRBJ1-2; tentatively, D is TRBD1 (6 bases). This CDR3 contains 12 residues. Germline V lookup: CDR1 GTSNPN, CDR2 SVGIG (reference sequence). Trimming removed 5 bases at V and 4 bases at J, with 11 bases between.

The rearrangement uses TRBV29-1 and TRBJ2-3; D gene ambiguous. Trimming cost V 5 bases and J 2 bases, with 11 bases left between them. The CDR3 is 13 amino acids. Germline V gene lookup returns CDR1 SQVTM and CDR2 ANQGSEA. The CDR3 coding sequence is TGCAGCGTTATTGTTGGGAACACAGATACGCAGTATTTT. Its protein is CSVIVGNTDTQYF.

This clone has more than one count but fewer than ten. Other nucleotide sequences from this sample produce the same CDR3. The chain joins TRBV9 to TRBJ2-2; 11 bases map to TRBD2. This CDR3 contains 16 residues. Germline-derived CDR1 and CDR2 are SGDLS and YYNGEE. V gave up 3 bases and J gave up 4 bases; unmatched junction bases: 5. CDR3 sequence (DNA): TGTGCCAGCAGCGCCGGACTAGCGGGTTTCACCGGGGAGCTGTTTTTT. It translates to CASSAGLAGFTGELFF.

In DNA, the CDR3 is TGTGCCAGCAGCCAAGCTCCCAAGGTAGCGGGGGGGCACAATGAGCAGTTCTTC. Amino acids: CASSQAPKVAGGHNEQFF. V is TRBV14 and J is TRBJ2-1; TRBD2 matches 11 bases. The ends lost 1 base at V and 5 bases at J; junction bases unmatched: 10. Germline V gives CDR1 SGHDN, CDR2 FVKESK. The CDR3 has 18 amino acids. Full variable domain (rest looked up from reference TRBV14 and TRBJ2-1): EAGVTQFPSHSVIEKGQTVTLRCDPISGHDNLYWYRRVMGKEIKFLLHFVKESKQDESGMPNNRFLAERTGGTYSTLKVQPAELEDSGVYFCASSQAPKVAGGHNEQFFGPGTRLTVL.

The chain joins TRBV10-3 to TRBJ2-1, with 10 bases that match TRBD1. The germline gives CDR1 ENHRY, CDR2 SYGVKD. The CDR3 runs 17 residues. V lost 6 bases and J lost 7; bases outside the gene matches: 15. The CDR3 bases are TGTGCCATCAGCCCTCCCACCGGGACAGGGGAATCTAATGAGCAGTTCTTC. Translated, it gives CAISPPTGTGESNEQFF.

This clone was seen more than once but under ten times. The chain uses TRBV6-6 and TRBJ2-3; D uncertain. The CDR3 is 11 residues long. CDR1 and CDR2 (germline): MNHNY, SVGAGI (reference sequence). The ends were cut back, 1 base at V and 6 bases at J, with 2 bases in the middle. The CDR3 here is CASSYFDTQYF. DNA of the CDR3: TGTGCCAGCAGTTACTTTGATACGCAGTATTTT.

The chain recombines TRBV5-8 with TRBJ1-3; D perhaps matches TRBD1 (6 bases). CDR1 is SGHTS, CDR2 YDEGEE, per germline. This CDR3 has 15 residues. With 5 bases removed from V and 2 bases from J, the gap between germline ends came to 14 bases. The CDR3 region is CASRFRTETGNTIYF. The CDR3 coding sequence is TGTGCCAGCAGATTTAGGACAGAGACTGGAAACACCATATATTTT. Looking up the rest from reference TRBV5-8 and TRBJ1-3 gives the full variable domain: EAGVTQSPTHLIKTRGQQATLRCSPISGHTSVYWYQQALGLGLQFLLWYDEGEERNRGNFPPRFSGRQFPNYSSELNVNALELEDSALYLCASRFRTETGNTIYFGEGSWLTVV.

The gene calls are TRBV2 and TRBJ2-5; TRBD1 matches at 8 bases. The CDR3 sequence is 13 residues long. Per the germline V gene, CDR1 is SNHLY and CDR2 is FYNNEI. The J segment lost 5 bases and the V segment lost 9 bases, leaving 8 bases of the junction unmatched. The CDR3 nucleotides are TGTGCCAGTGCAGGGGGCGTTACGGAGACCCAGTACTTC. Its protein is CASAGGVTETQYF.

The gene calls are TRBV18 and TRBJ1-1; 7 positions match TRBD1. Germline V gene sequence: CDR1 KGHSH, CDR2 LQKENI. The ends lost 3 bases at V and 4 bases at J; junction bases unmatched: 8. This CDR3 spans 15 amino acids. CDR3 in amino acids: CASSPTQGKGTEAFF. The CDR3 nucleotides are TGTGCCAGCTCACCTACACAGGGGAAGGGCACTGAAGCTTTCTTT.

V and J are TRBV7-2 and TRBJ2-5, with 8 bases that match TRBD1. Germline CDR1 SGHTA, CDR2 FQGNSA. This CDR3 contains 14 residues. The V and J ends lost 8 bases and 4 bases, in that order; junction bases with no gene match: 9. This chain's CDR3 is CASGSGQGGETQYF. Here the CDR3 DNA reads TGTGCCAGCGGGAGCGGACAGGGAGGAGAGACCCAGTACTTC.

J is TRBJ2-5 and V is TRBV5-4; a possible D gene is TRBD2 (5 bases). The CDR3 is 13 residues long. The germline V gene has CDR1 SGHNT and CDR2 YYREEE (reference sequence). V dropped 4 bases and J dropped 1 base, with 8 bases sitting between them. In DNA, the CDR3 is TGTGCCAGCAGCCCGGGATTCCAAGAGACCCAGTACTTC. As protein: CASSPGFQETQYF.

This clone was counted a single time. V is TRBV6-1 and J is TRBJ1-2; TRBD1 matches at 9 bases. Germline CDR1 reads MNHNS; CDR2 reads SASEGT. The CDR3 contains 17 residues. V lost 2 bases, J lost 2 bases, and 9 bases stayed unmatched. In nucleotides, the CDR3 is TGTGCCAGCAGTGAATCACAGGGGGCGGTGTTCAACTATGGCTACACCTTC. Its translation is CASSESQGAVFNYGYTF.

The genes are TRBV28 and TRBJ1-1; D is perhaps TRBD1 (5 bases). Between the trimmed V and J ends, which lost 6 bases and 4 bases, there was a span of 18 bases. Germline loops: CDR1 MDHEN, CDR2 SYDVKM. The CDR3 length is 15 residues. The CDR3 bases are TGTGCCAGCAGGATTCGTCTGAGCGGGGCCACTGAAGCTTTCTTT. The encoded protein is CASRIRLSGATEAFF.

The CDR3 DNA is TGTGCCAGGGACAGCCGAATCAGAGATACGCAGTATTTT. Protein sequence: CARDSRIRDTQYF. The chain links TRBV2 to TRBJ2-3, with D possibly TRBD1 on 6 matching bases. CDR1 is SNHLY, CDR2 FYNNEI, per germline. This CDR3 comprises 13 residues. Trimming took off 9 bases at V and 5 bases at J, with 15 bases between the two ends.

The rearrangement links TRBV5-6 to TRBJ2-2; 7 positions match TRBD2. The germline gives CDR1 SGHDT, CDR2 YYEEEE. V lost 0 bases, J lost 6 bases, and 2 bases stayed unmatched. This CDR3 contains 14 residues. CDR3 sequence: CASSLAGGPGELFF. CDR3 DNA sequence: TGTGCCAGCAGCTTGGCGGGGGGACCCGGGGAGCTGTTTTTT.

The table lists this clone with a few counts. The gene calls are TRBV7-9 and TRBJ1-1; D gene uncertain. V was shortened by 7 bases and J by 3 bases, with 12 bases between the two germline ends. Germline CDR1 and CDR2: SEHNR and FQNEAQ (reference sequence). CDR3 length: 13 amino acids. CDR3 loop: CASKQLVYTEAFF. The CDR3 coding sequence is TGTGCCAGCAAACAGTTGGTTTACACTGAAGCTTTCTTT.

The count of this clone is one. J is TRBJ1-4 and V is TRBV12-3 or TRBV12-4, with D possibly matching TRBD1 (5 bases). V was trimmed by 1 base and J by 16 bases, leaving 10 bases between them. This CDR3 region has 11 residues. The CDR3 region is CASSLGGERFF. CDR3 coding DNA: TGTGCCAGCAGTTTAGGGGGGGAACGGTTTTTT.